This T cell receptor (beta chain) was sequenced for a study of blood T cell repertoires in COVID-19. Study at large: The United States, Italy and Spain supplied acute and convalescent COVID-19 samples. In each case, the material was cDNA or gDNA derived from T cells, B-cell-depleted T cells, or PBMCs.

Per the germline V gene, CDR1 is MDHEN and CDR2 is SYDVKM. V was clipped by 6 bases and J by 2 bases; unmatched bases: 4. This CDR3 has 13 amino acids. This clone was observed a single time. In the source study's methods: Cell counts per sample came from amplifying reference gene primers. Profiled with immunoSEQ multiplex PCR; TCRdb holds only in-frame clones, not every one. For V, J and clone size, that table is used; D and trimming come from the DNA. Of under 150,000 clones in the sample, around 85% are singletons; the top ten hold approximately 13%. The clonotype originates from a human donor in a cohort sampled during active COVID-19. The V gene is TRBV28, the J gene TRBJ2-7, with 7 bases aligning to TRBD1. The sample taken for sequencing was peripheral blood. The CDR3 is CASRADRAYEQYF. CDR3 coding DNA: TGTGCCAGCAGGGCCGACAGGGCCTACGAGCAGTACTTC.